The present TCR beta chain was sequenced within a study of blood T cell repertoires in COVID-19. Study details: Specimens from acute and convalescent COVID-19 originated in the United States, Italy and Spain. The analysed material was cDNA or gDNA that came from T cells, B-cell-depleted T cells, or PBMCs.

The V gene's germline CDR1 is KGHSH and CDR2 LQKENI. V lost 1 base to trimming and J lost 7 bases; unmatched junction nucleotides: 11. This CDR3 spans 16 amino acids. Original handling: Amplification from reference gene primers served as the basis for estimated nucleated cell counts. Sequencing was performed with immunoSEQ multiplex PCR; in TCRdb, only in-frame clones are kept and a portion is missing. For V, J and clone size, that table is used; D and trimming come from the DNA. The sample has tens of thousands of clones; about 85% are singletons. This chain uses TRBV18 with TRBJ2-7, with 9 bases identical to TRBD2. The sample consisted of peripheral blood. The sequence was obtained from an elderly man with acute or convalescent COVID-19. In DNA, the CDR3 is TGTGCCAGCTCACCACTGATGGGACTAGCAAGTAAGGAGCAGTACTTC. It codes for CASSPLMGLASKEQYF.